The 16 T cell receptor beta chains below come from one sample, sequenced in a study of cytomegalovirus exposure and HLA in healthy donors. PCR amplification relied on 60 Vbeta primers (plus 13 Jbeta primers). Profiled with immunoSEQ multiplex PCR; TCRdb holds only in-frame clones, not every one. The data contain about 160,000 clones, around 79% of them singletons. The sequenced material came from PBMCs. These receptors all come from a woman between 45 and 60 years old in good health and CMV-seropositive.

This chain connects TRBV5-8 to TRBJ2-3, with D possibly TRBD2 on 6 matching bases. The germline V and J ends were trimmed by 4 bases and 0 bases, with 9 bases remaining between them. The germline V gene encodes CDR1 SGHTS and CDR2 YDEGEE. CDR3 length equals 14 residues. This chain's CDR3 is CASSKSGSTDTQYF. CDR3 nucleotide sequence: TGTGCCAGCAGCAAGAGCGGGAGCACAGATACGCAGTATTTT.

This clone was recorded a few times. The chain couples TRBV19 to TRBJ1-1; no clear D. V shed 5 bases and J shed 1 base, with 11 bases lying between them. The CDR3 spans 14 residues. The germline gives CDR1 LNHDA, CDR2 SQIVND (reference sequence). The CDR3 protein is CASSPRWANTEAFF. Written as DNA, the CDR3 is TGTGCCAGTAGTCCTCGATGGGCGAACACTGAAGCTTTCTTT.

Remarks on this clone: Other DNA sequences in this sample translate to the same CDR3. This sequence joins TRBV11-2 and TRBJ2-7; D not certain. Trimming took 5 bases from V and 2 from J, leaving 4 bases between them. There are 11 residues in the CDR3. The germline gives CDR1 SGHAT, CDR2 FQNNGV. The CDR3, as DNA: TGTGCCAGCAGCCCGGCCTACGAGCAGTACTTC. This translates into CASSPAYEQYF.

CDR3 residues: CASSRTTGSNQPQHF. The CDR3 nucleotides are TGCGCCAGCAGCCGGACCACAGGGAGTAATCAGCCCCAGCATTTT. J is TRBJ1-5 and V is TRBV4-1, with D maybe TRBD1 (6 bases). The V gene's germline CDR1 is MGHRA and CDR2 YSYEKL. The CDR3 is 15 residues long. The V and J ends lost 4 bases and 4 bases respectively, with 14 bases between them.

V and J are TRBV7-9 and TRBJ1-2, with D tentatively TRBD1 (5 bases). V lost 4 bases to trimming and J lost 8 bases, with 23 bases between them. Per germline, CDR1 SEHNR and CDR2 FQNEAQ (reference sequence). The CDR3 sequence is 16 residues long. CDR3 DNA: TGTGCCAGCAGCTCCCGGGCCAGATTGGGGGGAACGGGCTACACCTTC. Translating it yields CASSSRARLGGTGYTF.

The chain employs TRBV20-1 and TRBJ2-1, with D tentatively TRBD1 (6 bases). The CDR3 extends over 10 amino acids. Germline V gene lookup returns CDR1 DFQATT and CDR2 SNEGSKA (reference sequence). V was pared by 7 bases and J by 6 bases, with 7 bases between. The CDR3 DNA sequence: TGCAGTGTCAGGGGCAATGAGCAGTTCTTC. Amino acid sequence: CSVRGNEQFF.

This chain links TRBV28 with TRBJ1-1, with 9 bases that match TRBD1. The CDR3 consists of 15 residues. Germline-derived CDR1 and CDR2 are MDHEN and SYDVKM. Trimming took 4 bases from V and 0 from J; bases not matched to a gene: 3. The CDR3 sequence is CASSSTGGMNTEAFF. Here the CDR3 DNA reads TGTGCCAGCAGTTCGACAGGGGGGATGAACACTGAAGCTTTCTTT.

The V and J genes are TRBV19 and TRBJ2-7; TRBD1 aligns across 7 bases. The CDR3 totals 13 residues. V dropped 4 bases and J dropped 5; count of bases not matched to a gene: 5. In germline, CDR1 is LNHDA, CDR2 SQIVND (reference sequence). The CDR3 region is CASSRYRGNEQYF. Here the CDR3 DNA reads TGTGCCAGTAGTAGATACAGGGGCAACGAGCAGTACTTC.

The chain couples TRBV25-1 to TRBJ1-2; D not resolved. The CDR3 is made up of 14 amino acids. Trimming took 7 bases from V and 7 from J, leaving 19 bases between them. The germline V gene encodes CDR1 MGHDK and CDR2 SYGVNS. Here the CDR3 DNA reads TGTGCCAGCACCACGACCGGGATAACGAGTGGCTACACCTTC. This codes for CASTTTGITSGYTF.

V usage is TRBV4-1 and J usage is TRBJ2-1; a weak D match, TRBD2 (6 bases). V was cut by 4 bases and J by 2 bases, with 27 bases left in between. Germline V gene data show CDR1 as MGHRA and CDR2 as YSYEKL. This CDR3 contains 20 residues. CDR3 in amino acids: CASSPAGAQGGRRAYNEQFF. For the CDR3, the DNA is TGCGCCAGCAGCCCCGCAGGAGCGCAGGGAGGTCGCAGGGCCTACAATGAGCAGTTCTTC.

The chain employs TRBV27 and TRBJ2-1, with D perhaps matching TRBD1 (6 bases). Germline CDR1 and CDR2: MNHEY and SMNVEV (reference sequence). V lost 3 bases to trimming and J lost 2 bases, with 8 bases between them. This CDR3 is built from 14 residues. For the CDR3, the DNA is TGTGCCAGCAGTTTTGGGGGCGCCTACAATGAGCAGTTCTTC. Protein product: CASSFGGAYNEQFF.

The chain links TRBV19 to TRBJ2-7; 14 nucleotides align to TRBD2. Germline values: CDR1 LNHDA, CDR2 SQIVND (reference sequence). There are 17 residues in the CDR3. With V trimmed by 3 bases and J by 0 bases, 4 bases remained unmatched. CDR3 in amino acids: CASSMGLAGDTSYEQYF. CDR3 DNA: TGTGCCAGTAGTATGGGACTAGCGGGAGATACCTCCTACGAGCAGTACTTC.

This clone was seen more than once but under ten times. The chain links TRBV7-9 to TRBJ2-5; possibly TRBD1 for D (5 bases). The germline CDR1 and CDR2 sequences are SEHNR and FQNEAQ (reference sequence). Deletions cut 5 bases from V and 2 bases from J, with 12 bases between. The CDR3 consists of 14 residues. The CDR3 DNA follows: TGTGCCAGCAGCCCCCGGACACCACAAGAGACCCAGTACTTC. Amino acids: CASSPRTPQETQYF. The entire variable domain, with the rest obtained from reference TRBV7-9 and TRBJ2-5, is as follows: DTGVSQNPRHKITKRGQNVTFRCDPISEHNRLYWYRQTLGQGPEFLTYFQNEAQLEKSRLLSDRFSAERPKGSFSTLEIQRTEQGDSAMYLCASSPRTPQETQYFGPGTRLLVL.

Notes on this clone: Other nucleotide sequences in the sample specify the same CDR3. The J gene is TRBJ1-5, the V gene TRBV7-2; maybe TRBD1 (5 bases). This CDR3 is 15 amino acids long. With 2 bases removed from V and 1 base from J, the gap between germline ends came to 9 bases. Germline CDR1 is SGHTA and CDR2 is FQGNSA. The CDR3 loop is CASSLLGGSNQPQHF. Written as DNA, the CDR3 is TGTGCCAGCAGCTTACTTGGGGGGAGCAATCAGCCCCAGCATTTT. The full variable domain, rest sourced from reference TRBV7-2 and TRBJ1-5, is GAGVSQSPSNKVTEKGKDVELRCDPISGHTALYWYRQSLGQGLEFLIYFQGNSAPDKSGLPSDRFSAERTGGSVSTLTIQRTQQEDSAVYLCASSLLGGSNQPQHFGDGTRLSIL.

J is TRBJ2-7 and V is TRBV6-5; D not certain. CDR1 is MNHEY, CDR2 SVGAGI, per germline. The V and J ends lost 5 bases and 5 bases respectively, with 16 bases between them. The CDR3 totals 14 residues. The CDR3 region is CASSTSRGTDEQYF. The CDR3, as DNA: TGTGCCAGCAGTACCTCCAGAGGTACCGACGAGCAGTACTTC.

The chain links TRBV19 to TRBJ1-5, with D possibly being TRBD1 (6 bases). The better agreement between TRBJ2-3 and the DNA end casts doubt on the J call. Germline assignment: CDR1 LNHDA and CDR2 SQIVND (reference sequence). The CDR3 contains 15 residues. The chain's CDR3 is CASSIRTDSNQPQYF. In DNA form, the CDR3 reads TGTGCCAGTAGTATCCGGACAGATAGCAATCAGCCCCAGTATTTT.